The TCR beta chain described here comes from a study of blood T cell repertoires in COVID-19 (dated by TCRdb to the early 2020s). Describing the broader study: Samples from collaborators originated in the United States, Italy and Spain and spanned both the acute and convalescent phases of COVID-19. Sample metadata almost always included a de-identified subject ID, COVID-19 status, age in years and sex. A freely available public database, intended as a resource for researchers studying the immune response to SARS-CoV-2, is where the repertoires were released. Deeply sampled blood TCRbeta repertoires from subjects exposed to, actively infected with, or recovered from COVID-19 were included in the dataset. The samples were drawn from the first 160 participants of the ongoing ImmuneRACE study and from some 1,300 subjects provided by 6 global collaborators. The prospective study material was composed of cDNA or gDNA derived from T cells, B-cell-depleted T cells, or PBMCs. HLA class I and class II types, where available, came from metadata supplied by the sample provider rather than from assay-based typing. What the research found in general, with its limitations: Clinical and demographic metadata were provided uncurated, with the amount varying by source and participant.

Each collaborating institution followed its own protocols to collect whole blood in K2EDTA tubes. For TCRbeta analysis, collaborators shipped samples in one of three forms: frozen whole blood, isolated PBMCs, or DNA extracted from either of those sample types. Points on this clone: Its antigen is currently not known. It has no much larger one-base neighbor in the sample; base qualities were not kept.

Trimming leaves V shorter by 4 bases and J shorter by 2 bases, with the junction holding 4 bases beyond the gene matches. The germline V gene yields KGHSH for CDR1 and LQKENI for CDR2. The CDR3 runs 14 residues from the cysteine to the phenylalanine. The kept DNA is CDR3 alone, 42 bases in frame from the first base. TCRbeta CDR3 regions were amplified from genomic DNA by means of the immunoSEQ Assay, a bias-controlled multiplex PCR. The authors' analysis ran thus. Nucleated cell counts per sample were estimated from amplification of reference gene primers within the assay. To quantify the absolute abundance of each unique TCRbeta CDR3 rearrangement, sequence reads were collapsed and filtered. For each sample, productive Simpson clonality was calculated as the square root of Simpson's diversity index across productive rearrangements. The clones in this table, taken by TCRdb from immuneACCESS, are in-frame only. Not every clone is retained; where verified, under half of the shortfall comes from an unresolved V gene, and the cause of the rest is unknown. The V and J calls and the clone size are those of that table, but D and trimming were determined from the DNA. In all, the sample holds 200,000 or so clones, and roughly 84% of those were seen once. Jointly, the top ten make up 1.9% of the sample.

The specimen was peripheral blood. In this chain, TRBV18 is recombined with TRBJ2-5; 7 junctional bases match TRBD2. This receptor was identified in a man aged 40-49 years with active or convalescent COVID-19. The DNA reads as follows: TGTGCCAGCTCACGGGACTATTCTCAAGAGACCCAGTACTTC. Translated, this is CASSRDYSQETQYF.